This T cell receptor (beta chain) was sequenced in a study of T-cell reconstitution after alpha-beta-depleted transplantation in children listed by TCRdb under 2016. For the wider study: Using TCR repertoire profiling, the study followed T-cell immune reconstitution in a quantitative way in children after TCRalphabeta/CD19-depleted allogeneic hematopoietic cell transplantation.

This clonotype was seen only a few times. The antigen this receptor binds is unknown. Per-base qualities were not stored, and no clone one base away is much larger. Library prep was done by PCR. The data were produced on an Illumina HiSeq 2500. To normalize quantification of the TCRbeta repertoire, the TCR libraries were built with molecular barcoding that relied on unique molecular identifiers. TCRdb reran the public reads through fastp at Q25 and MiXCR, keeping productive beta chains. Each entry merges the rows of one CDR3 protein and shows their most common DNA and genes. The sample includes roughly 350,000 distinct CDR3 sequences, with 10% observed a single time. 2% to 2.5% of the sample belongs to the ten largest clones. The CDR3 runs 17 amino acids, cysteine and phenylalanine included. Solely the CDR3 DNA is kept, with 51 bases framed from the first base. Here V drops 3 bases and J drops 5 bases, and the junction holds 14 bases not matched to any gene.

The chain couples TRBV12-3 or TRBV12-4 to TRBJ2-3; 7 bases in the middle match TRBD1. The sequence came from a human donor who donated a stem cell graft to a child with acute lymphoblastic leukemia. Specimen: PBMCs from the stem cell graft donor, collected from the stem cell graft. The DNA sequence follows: TGTGCCAGCAGTTTTAAGTTACGACCAGGGGGTATAGATACGCAGTATTTT. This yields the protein CASSFKLRPGGIDTQYF.